This T cell receptor beta chain originates from a study of cytomegalovirus exposure and HLA in healthy donors. As for this clone: What it recognizes is unknown. At one boundary the junction diverges from the germline segment, which might be a read error.

PCR used 60 Vbeta primers and 13 Jbeta primers. Using immunoSEQ multiplex PCR, the repertoire was profiled, and TCRdb retains in-frame clones only, with some absent. The specimen's table records 100,000 to 150,000 clones. Points from the study as a whole: The study reported that TCR beta sequences accurately predicted HLA-A and HLA-B alleles in most subjects.

Sequencing was done on a sample of PBMCs. This receptor was identified in a man between 18 and 35 years old in good health and CMV-seronegative.

The CDR3 reads CASSLGGVGGVRPGDTEAFF. The CDR3, as DNA: TGTGCTAGCAGCTTGGGTGGGGTTGGAGGGGTAAGACCCGGCGACACTGAAGCTTTCTTT. This sequence joins TRBV7-7 and TRBJ1-1, with D maybe TRBD1 (5 bases). Germline CDR1 and CDR2: SSHAT and FNYEAQ (reference sequence). This CDR3 comprises 20 residues.